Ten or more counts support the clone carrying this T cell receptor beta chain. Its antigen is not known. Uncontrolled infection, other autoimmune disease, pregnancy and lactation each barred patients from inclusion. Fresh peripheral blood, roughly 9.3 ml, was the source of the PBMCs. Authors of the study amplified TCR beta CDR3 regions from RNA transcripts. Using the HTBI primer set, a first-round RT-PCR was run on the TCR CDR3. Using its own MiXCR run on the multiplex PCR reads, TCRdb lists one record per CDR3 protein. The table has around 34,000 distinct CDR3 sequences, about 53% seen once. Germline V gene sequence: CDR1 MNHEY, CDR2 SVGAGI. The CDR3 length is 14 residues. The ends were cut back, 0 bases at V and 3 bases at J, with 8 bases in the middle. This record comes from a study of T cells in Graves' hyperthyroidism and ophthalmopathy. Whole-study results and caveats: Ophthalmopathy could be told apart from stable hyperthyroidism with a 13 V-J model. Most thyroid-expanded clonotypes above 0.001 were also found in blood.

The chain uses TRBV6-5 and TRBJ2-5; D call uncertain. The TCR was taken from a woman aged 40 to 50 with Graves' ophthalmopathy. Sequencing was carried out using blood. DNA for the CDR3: TGTGCCAGCAGTTACTCCGACTGGGAAGAGACCCAGTACTTC. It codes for CASSYSDWEETQYF.